The 17 T cell receptor beta chains below all came from one sample that was sequenced in a study of T-cell memory formation after mild COVID-19. TCRdb independently ran MiXCR on the 5' RACE reads; one entry per CDR3 protein. The data show 110,000 or so distinct CDR3 sequences, 20% to 25% seen once. The sequenced sample was PBMCs or a T cell subset sorted from them (not recorded which). The origin of the receptors is a man younger than 35 who had mild COVID-19 (a few samples of this study predate the infection). Cell type and time point are not known.

The genes are TRBV6-5 and TRBJ2-7; D is uncertain. The CDR3 is made up of 13 amino acids. V lost 6 bases and J lost 4, with 13 bases in between. CDR1 and CDR2 (germline): MNHEY, SVGAGI. This CDR3 is CASSDNGPYEQYF. The CDR3 coding sequence is TGTGCCAGCAGCGACAACGGTCCGTACGAGCAGTACTTC.

This clonotype was counted only a few times. The rearrangement joins TRBV6-5 to TRBJ1-6, with TRBD1 matching 7 bases. Germline V gene sequence: CDR1 MNHEY, CDR2 SVGAGI. The CDR3 consists of 17 residues. With 0 bases clipped from V and 8 bases from J, the junction kept 10 bases outside the gene matches. The CDR3 spells CASSYSITRQGYSPLHF. For the CDR3, the DNA is TGTGCCAGCAGTTACTCGATAACCCGACAGGGTTATTCACCCCTCCACTTT.

This clonotype occurred a few times. The chain combines TRBV4-3 with TRBJ1-1; possibly TRBD1 for D (5 bases). The CDR3 is 16 amino acids. The germline V gene encodes CDR1 LGHNA and CDR2 YSLEER. V lost 0 bases, J lost 7 bases, and 18 bases lay in between. CDR3 amino acids: CASSQDGPGGVGEAFF. The CDR3 bases are TGCGCCAGCAGCCAAGATGGCCCCGGGGGAGTCGGTGAAGCTTTCTTT.

This clonotype has a handful of counts. J is TRBJ1-5 and V is TRBV14, with TRBD1 matching over 8 bases. This CDR3 contains 14 residues. Per the germline V gene, CDR1 is SGHDN and CDR2 is FVKESK. After removal of 3 bases from V and 7 bases from J, the junction contained 5 bases not matched to a gene. DNA of the CDR3: TGTGCCAGCAGCCAGACAGGGGCACGACAGCCCCAGCATTTT. It specifies CASSQTGARQPQHF.

The rearrangement links TRBV5-6 to TRBJ1-1; possibly TRBD1 for D (5 bases). Germline V gene sequence: CDR1 SGHDT, CDR2 YYEEEE. V was shortened by 5 bases and J by 0 bases, with 20 bases between the two germline ends. There are 17 residues in the CDR3. CDR3 protein: CASRFWGMGRMNTEAFF. DNA for the CDR3: TGTGCCAGCAGGTTTTGGGGAATGGGACGGATGAACACTGAAGCTTTCTTT.

The chain employs TRBV6-1 and TRBJ2-3; a possible D gene is TRBD2 (7 bases). The V gene's germline CDR1 is MNHNS and CDR2 SASEGT. The V end was cut by 6 bases, the J end by 6 bases, with 13 bases between. This CDR3 is 13 amino acids long. The CDR3, as DNA: TGTGCCAGCAGACAGGGAGGGGAGGATACGCAGTATTTT. As protein: CASRQGGEDTQYF.

The chain has TRBV4-1 and TRBJ2-3; TRBD2 aligns across 8 bases. Germline CDR1 is MGHRA and CDR2 is YSYEKL. V was clipped by 1 base and J by 0 bases; unmatched bases: 9. CDR3 size: 18 residues. Written as DNA, the CDR3 is TGCGCCAGCAGCCAAGGGAGCGGGGGACGACCTAGCACAGATACGCAGTATTTT. This encodes CASSQGSGGRPSTDTQYF.

V and J are TRBV7-9 and TRBJ2-6; D not resolved. This CDR3 comprises 15 residues. Deletions cut 4 bases from V and 0 bases from J, with 7 bases between. The V gene's germline CDR1 is SEHNR and CDR2 FQNEAQ (reference sequence). The CDR3 DNA follows: TGTGCCAGCAGCTCCCCGGCCTCTGGGGCCAACGTCCTGACTTTC. Its protein is CASSSPASGANVLTF. The whole variable domain, filled in from reference TRBV7-9 and TRBJ2-6, reads DTGVSQNPRHKITKRGQNVTFRCDPISEHNRLYWYRQTLGQGPEFLTYFQNEAQLEKSRLLSDRFSAERPKGSFSTLEIQRTEQGDSAMYLCASSSPASGANVLTFGAGSRLTVL.

V gene TRBV29-1 combines with J gene TRBJ2-1; perhaps TRBD1 as D (6 bases). The V gene lost 3 bases and the J gene lost 8 bases, with 14 bases spanning the gap. The CDR3 has 13 residues. CDR1 is SQVTM, CDR2 ANQGSEA, per germline. The CDR3 sequence: CSVEGAGVDEQFF. As DNA, the CDR3 is TGCAGCGTTGAGGGGGCAGGGGTAGATGAGCAGTTCTTC.

In this sample, this clonotype turned up a few times. V is TRBV11-2 and J is TRBJ2-7; D is unresolved. Germline V gene sequence: CDR1 SGHAT, CDR2 FQNNGV. The CDR3 consists of 15 residues. V was pared by 1 base and J by 2 bases, with 12 bases between. This chain's CDR3 is CASSLVFDRPYEQYV. For the CDR3, the DNA is TGTGCCAGCAGCTTAGTTTTCGACCGACCCTACGAGCAGTACGTC.

This clonotype was counted only a few times. The genes are TRBV6-6 and TRBJ2-3; the match to TRBD2 covers 9 bases. CDR3 length: 16 residues. The J segment lost 1 base and the V segment lost 4 bases, leaving 6 bases of the junction unmatched. Germline loops: CDR1 MNHNY, CDR2 SVGAGI (reference sequence). CDR3 residues: CASSSVAGDGTDTQYF. CDR3 nucleotides: TGTGCCAGCAGTTCCGTAGCGGGGGACGGCACAGATACGCAGTATTTT.

This clonotype was counted a few times. The chain recombines TRBV12-3 or TRBV12-4 with TRBJ1-2; 7 bases are shared with TRBD1. J gave up 4 bases and V 4 bases, and 9 bases lay outside the gene matches. The CDR3 is 15 residues long. The chain's CDR3 is CASSSFGDSSYGYTF. The CDR3 DNA sequence: TGTGCCAGCAGTTCGTTCGGGGACAGTAGCTATGGCTACACCTTC.

This clonotype was recorded a few times. The V call is TRBV7-6, the J call TRBJ2-3, with TRBD2 matching over 9 bases. The CDR3 is made up of 14 amino acids. V was pared by 5 bases and J by 6 bases, with 6 bases of the junction left unmatched. The V gene's germline CDR1 is SGHVS and CDR2 FNYEAQ. The CDR3 sequence: CASSGAGGWDTQYF. The CDR3 coding sequence is TGTGCCAGCAGCGGAGCGGGGGGTTGGGATACGCAGTATTTT. Looking up the rest from reference TRBV7-6 and TRBJ2-3 gives the full variable domain: GAGVSQSPRYKVTKRGQDVALRCDPISGHVSLYWYRQALGQGPEFLTYFNYEAQQDKSGLPNDRFSAERPEGSISTLTIQRTEQRDSAMYRCASSGAGGWDTQYFGPGTRLTVL.

The chain uses TRBV9 and TRBJ1-2, with D perhaps TRBD1 (5 bases). From germline, CDR1 is SGDLS and CDR2 YYNGEE. Trimming pared 6 bases from V and 10 bases from J, leaving 10 bases between. The CDR3 covers 10 residues. CDR3 DNA: TGTGCCAGCACAGGGAACACCTACACCTTC. Protein product: CASTGNTYTF.

This clonotype was seen more than once but under ten times. V and J are TRBV28 and TRBJ2-7, with D possibly being TRBD2 (5 bases). The CDR3 is 13 amino acids. The ends were cut back, 8 bases at V and 3 bases at J, with 14 bases in the middle. Germline V CDR1 and CDR2: MDHEN, SYDVKM. This CDR3 is CASQDSSDYEQYV. CDR3 nucleotides: TGTGCCAGCCAGGACTCGTCTGACTACGAGCAGTACGTC.

This clonotype has a handful of counts. V gene TRBV24-1 combines with J gene TRBJ2-1; D is possibly TRBD2 (5 bases). This CDR3 is built from 14 residues. V was cut by 5 bases and J by 9 bases, with 16 bases left in between. Germline lookup yields CDR1 KGHDR and CDR2 SFDVKD. The CDR3: CATSARTGVGEQFF. The CDR3 DNA follows: TGTGCCACCAGTGCCCGGACTGGGGTGGGTGAGCAGTTCTTC.

As DNA, the CDR3 is TGTGCCACCAGCAGAGTACGGACAGGCGAAGAGACCCAGTACTTC. This encodes CATSRVRTGEETQYF. The V call is TRBV15, the J call TRBJ2-5; 7 positions match TRBD1. Germline V gene lookup returns CDR1 LNHNV and CDR2 YYDKDF (reference sequence). CDR3 length: 15 amino acids. V trimming: 1 base; J trimming: 3 bases; junction bases outside the gene matches: 5.